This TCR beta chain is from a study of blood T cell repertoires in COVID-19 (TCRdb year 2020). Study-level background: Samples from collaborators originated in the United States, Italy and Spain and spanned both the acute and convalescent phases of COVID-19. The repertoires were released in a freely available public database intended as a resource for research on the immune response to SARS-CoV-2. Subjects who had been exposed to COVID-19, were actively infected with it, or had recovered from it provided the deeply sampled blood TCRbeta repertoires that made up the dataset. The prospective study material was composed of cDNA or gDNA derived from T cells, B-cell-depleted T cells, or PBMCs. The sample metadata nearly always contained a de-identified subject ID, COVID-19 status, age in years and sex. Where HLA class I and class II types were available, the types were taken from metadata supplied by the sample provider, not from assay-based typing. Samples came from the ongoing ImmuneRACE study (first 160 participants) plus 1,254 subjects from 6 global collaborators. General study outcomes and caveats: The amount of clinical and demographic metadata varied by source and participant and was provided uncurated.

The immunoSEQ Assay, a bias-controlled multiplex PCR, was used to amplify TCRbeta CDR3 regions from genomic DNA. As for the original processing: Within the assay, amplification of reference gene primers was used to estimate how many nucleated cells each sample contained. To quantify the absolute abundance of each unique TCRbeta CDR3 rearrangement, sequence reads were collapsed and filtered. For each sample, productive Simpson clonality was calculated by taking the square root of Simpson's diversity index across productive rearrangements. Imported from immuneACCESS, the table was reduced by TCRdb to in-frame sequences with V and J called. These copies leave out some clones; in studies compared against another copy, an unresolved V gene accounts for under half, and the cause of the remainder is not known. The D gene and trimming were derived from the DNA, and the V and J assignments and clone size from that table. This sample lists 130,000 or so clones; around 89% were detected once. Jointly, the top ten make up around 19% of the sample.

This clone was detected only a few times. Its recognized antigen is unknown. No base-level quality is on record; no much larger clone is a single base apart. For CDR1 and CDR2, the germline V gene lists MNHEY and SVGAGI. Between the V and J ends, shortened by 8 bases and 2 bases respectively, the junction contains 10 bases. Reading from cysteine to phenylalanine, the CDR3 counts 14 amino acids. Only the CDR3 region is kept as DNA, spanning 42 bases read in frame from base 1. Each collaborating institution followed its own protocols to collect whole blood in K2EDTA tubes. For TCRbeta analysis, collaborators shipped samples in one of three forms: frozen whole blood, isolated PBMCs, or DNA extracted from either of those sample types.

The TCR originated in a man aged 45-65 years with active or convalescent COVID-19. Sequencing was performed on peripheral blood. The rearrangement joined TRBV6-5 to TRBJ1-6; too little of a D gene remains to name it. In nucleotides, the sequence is TGTGCCAGCCGGTCAGGTCCCTATAATTCACCCCTCCACTTT. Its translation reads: CASRSGPYNSPLHF.